This TCR beta chain is drawn from a study of blood T cell repertoires in COVID-19. Study in general: COVID-19 samples from acute and convalescent phases originated in the United States, Italy and Spain. In each case, the material was cDNA or gDNA derived from T cells, B-cell-depleted T cells, or PBMCs.

The CDR3 covers 15 residues. Per germline, CDR1 SGHRS and CDR2 YFSETQ. Trimming cost V 1 base and J 4 bases, with 12 bases left between them. The authors' processing: Amplification from reference gene primers served as the basis for estimated nucleated cell counts. Repertoires were generated with immunoSEQ multiplex PCR, while TCRdb's copy carries only in-frame clones and drops some. D and trimming were read from the DNA, whereas the V and J calls and clone size are those reported in that table. The repertoire holds 68,000 or so clones, with roughly 84% as singletons. Sequencing was done on a sample of peripheral blood. This TCR came from a man aged 45-65 years with acute or convalescent COVID-19. V and J are TRBV5-1 and TRBJ1-5; maybe TRBD1 (5 bases). In DNA form, the CDR3 reads TGCGCCAGCAGCTTGATTACAGGTGATAATCAGCCCCAGCATTTT. The encoded protein is CASSLITGDNQPQHF.